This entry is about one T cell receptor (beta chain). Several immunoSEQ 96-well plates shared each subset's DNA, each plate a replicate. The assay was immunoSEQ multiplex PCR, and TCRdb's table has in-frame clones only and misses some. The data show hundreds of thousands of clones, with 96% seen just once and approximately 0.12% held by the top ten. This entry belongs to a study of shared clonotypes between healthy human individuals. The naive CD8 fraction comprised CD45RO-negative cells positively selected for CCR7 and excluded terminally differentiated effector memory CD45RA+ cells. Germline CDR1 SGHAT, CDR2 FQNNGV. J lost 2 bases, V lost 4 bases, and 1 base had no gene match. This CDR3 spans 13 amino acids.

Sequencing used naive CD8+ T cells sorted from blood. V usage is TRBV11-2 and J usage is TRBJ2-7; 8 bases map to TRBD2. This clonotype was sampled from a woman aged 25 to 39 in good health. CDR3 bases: TGTGCCAGCAGCTCGGGACTAGCCTACGAGCAGTACTTC. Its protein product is CASSSGLAYEQYF.